What follows describes a single TCR beta chain. Its antigen is undetermined. The CDR3 sequence is 15 residues long. From germline, CDR1 is MDHEN and CDR2 SYDVKM. V lost 4 bases, J lost 2 bases, and 12 bases lay in between. The sample comes from a study of T cells in localized non-small cell lung cancer. Study-wide points: Because only a single region of the tumor was sequenced, heterogeneity remains possible. Of the tissues analyzed, uninvolved adjacent lung showed maximal T cell clonality, greater than tumor. The appearance of a median approximately 55 of the top 100 tumor clones was seen in adjacent lung.

Profiling relied on immunoSEQ multiplex PCR, and the TCRdb table lists in-frame clones only, not all of them. The table records fewer than 25,000 clones, about 92% of them present only once. The clonotype comes from a man aged 40 to 75 with stage III squamous cell lung carcinoma. The starting material was peripheral blood, obtained before any cancer treatment. The chain is built from TRBV28 and TRBJ2-1; tentative D call: TRBD1 (6 bases). CDR3 amino acids: CASSSRDTAYNEQFF. CDR3 DNA: TGTGCCAGCAGTTCCCGGGACACCGCCTACAATGAGCAGTTCTTC.